This is a list of T cell receptor beta chains from one sample in a study of cytomegalovirus exposure and HLA in healthy donors. Here immunoSEQ multiplex PCR was the method, and the copy in TCRdb shows in-frame clones only, minus some. The sample records about 100,000 clones, about 68% being singletons. The sequencing input was PBMCs. The origin of the receptors is a man aged 25 to 45 in good health and CMV-seropositive. CDR3s leave out the opening cysteine and the closing phenylalanine or tryptophan.

V	CDR3
TRBV11-2	ASSFSVLSEAF
TRBV6-5	ASRGVRGRAYEQY
TRBV19	ASSIAGFSEKLF
TRBV5-4	ASSSGLAVPNTGELF
TRBV20-1	SASATEAF
TRBV9	ASSAGQGPQETQY
TRBV4-1	ASSISGAEAF
TRBV7-2	ASSYRGTSGGKDYEQY
TRBV11-1	ASSSTGTYGYT
TRBV5-1	ASSLARGQGRTDTQY
TRBV20-1	SAYLNTEAF
TRBV6-1	ASTESAYGYT
TRBV7-6	ASSPGDGYT
TRBV6-5	ASSLYRAGNTIY
TRBV5-1	ASRGAYQETQY
TRBV5-6	ASTPHGGGTEAF
TRBV4-1	ASSRTPGQGDEQY
TRBV7-9	ASSAGGYNEQF
TRBV2	ASSRDRGQETQY
TRBV6-5	ASSYATGLLSYEQY
TRBV11-3	ASSLDRMGLAGDNEQF
TRBV30	AWKTGISNYGYT
TRBV9	ASTAPGDYEQY
TRBV6-1	ASSELAGGYNEQF
TRBV7-9	ASSVVRDNYEQY